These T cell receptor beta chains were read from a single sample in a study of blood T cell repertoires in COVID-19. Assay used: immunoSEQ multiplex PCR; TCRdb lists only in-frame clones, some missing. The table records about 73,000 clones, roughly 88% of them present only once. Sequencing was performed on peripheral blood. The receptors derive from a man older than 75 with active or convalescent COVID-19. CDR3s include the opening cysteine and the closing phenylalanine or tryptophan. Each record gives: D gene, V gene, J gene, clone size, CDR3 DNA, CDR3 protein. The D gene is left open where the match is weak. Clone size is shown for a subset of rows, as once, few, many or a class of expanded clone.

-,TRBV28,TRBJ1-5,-,TGTGCCAGCAGTCCGCCCCCTCGGCAGCCCCAGCATTTT,CASSPPPRQPQHF
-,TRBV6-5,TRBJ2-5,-,TGTGCCAGCAGTTACCCCGGACAGGGAGGGTGGGAGACCCAGTACTTC,CASSYPGQGGWETQYF
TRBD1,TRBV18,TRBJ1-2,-,TGTGCCAGCTCTCTCACCGGGACAGCCTATGGCTACACCTTC,CASSLTGTAYGYTF
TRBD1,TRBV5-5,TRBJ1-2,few,TGTGCCAGCATCCTGGGACAGACCAACTATGGCTACACCTTC,CASILGQTNYGYTF
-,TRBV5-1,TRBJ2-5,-,TGCGCCAGCAGCTTGGAATCCAGGGTTGGGACCCAGTACTTC,CASSLESRVGTQYF
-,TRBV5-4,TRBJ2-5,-,TGTGCCAGCAGCCTATATACAGGGGGGGCAGAGACCCAGTACTTC,CASSLYTGGAETQYF
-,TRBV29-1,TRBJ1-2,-,TGCAGCGATTGGACAGCCATAAGTGGCTACACCTTC,CSDWTAISGYTF
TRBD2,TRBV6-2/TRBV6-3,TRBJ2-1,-,TGTGCCAGCAGTCTCGGGGGGAATGAGCAGTTCTTC,CASSLGGNEQFF
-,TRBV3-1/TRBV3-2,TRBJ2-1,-,TGTGCCAGCAGCCAATATGCAGGGAAGTGGGATGAGCAGTTCTTC,CASSQYAGKWDEQFF
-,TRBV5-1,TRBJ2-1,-,TGCGCCAGCAGCTTGCTAGGTAGGGAGGTGGACAATGAGCAGTTCTTC,CASSLLGREVDNEQFF
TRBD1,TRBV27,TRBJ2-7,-,TGTGCCAGCAGTTTACTATCCGGGACAGGAATAACCTACGAGCAGTACTTC,CASSLLSGTGITYEQYF
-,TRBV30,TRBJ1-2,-,TGTGCCTGGAGTGGGGATGAAATGAGGGCCTATGGCTACACCTTC,CAWSGDEMRAYGYTF
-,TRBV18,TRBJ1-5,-,TGTGCCAGCTCAACCGGGTCCTCCAATCAGCCCCAGCATTTT,CASSTGSSNQPQHF
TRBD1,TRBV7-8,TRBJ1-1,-,TGTGCCAGCAGCTTAGGAAACAGGGGTACGAACACTGAAGCTTTCTTT,CASSLGNRGTNTEAFF
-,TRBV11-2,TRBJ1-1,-,TGTGCCAGCAGCCTCGGAACAGGGACTGAAGCTTTCTTT,CASSLGTGTEAFF
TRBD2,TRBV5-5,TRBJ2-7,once,TGTGCCAGCAGCTTGGGAGCGGGGGACCTCTACGAGCAGTACTTC,CASSLGAGDLYEQYF
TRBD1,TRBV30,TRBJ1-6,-,TGTGCCTGGAGTGGAGGACAGGGGAATTCACCCCTCCACTTT,CAWSGGQGNSPLHF
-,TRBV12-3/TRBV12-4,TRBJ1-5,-,TGTGCCAGCAGTTTGGCAGGCAATCAGCCCCAGCATTTT,CASSLAGNQPQHF
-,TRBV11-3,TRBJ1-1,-,TGTGCCAGCAGCCCGCGGACACAGAACACTGAAGCTTTCTTT,CASSPRTQNTEAFF
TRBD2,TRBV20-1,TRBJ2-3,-,TGCAGTGCTAGTGGGAGGGCCACAGATACGCAGTATTTT,CSASGRATDTQYF
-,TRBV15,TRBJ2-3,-,TGTGCCACCAGCAGTCGGTTATCAGATACGCAGTATTTT,CATSSRLSDTQYF
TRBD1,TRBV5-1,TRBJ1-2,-,TGCGCCAGCAGCCTAGGGACAGCCAACTATGGCTACACCTTC,CASSLGTANYGYTF
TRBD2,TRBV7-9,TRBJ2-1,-,TGTGCCAGCAGCCTACTAGCGGGAGGGCACAATGAGCAGTTCTTC,CASSLLAGGHNEQFF
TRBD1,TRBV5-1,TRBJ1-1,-,TGCGCCAGCAGCCCGGGACAGGGGGTCACTGAAGCTTTCTTT,CASSPGQGVTEAFF
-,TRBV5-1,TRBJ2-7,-,TGCGCCAGCAGCCCTCCCGGGACATTAGGCGACGAGCAGTACTTC,CASSPPGTLGDEQYF
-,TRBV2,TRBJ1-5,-,TGTGCCAGCACCAGGACATACGGCAACCCCCAGCATTTT,CASTRTYGNPQHF
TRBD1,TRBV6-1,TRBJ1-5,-,TGTGCCAGCAGTGCGGACAGGGGGCGGATAGGCAATCAGCCCCAGCATTTT,CASSADRGRIGNQPQHF
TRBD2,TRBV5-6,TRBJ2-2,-,TGTGCCAGCAGCTTGTTGGGACTAGCGGACCTCAACACCGGGGAGCTGTTTTTT,CASSLLGLADLNTGELFF
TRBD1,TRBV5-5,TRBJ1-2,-,TGTGCCAGCAGCTTGGCGGGACAGGGACTAAACTATGGCTACACCTTC,CASSLAGQGLNYGYTF
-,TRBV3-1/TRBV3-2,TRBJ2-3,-,TGTGCCAGCAGCCAAGGAGTTGTTACGCAGTATTTT,CASSQGVVTQYF
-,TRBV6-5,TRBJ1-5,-,TGTGCCAGCAGTTACCGACAGACCAATCAGCCCCAGCATTTT,CASSYRQTNQPQHF
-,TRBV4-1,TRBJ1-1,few,TGCGCCAGCAGCCAAGATTACAGGGACACTGAAGCTTTCTTT,CASSQDYRDTEAFF
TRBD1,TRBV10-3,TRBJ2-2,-,TGTGCCATCAGTAGGACAGGGTACACCGGGGAGCTGTTTTTT,CAISRTGYTGELFF
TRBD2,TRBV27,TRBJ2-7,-,TGTGCCAGCAGTAGACTAGCGGATTCCTACGAGCAGTACTTC,CASSRLADSYEQYF
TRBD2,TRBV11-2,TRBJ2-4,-,TGTGCCAGCAGCTTAGTTGGTGGACTAGGGGAAGCCAAAAACATTCAGTACTTC,CASSLVGGLGEAKNIQYF